The next 5 T cell receptor beta chains were all read from a single sample in a study of T cell repertoires in cytomegalovirus infection. Using its own MiXCR run on the reads, TCRdb lists one record per CDR3 protein. The sample lists about a million distinct CDR3 sequences; around 32% were seen once. No antigen is known for these receptors. This material consisted of cultured CD8+ T cells from PBMCs, taken from culture after CMV antigen stimulation. These receptors all stem from a human donor in good health (CMV status not recorded). Some clones in this sample may be carry-over from other donors' samples.

CDR3 protein: CASSYSKTYEQYF. The DNA for the CDR3 is TGTGCCAGCAGTTACTCCAAAACCTACGAGCAGTACTTC. The chain employs TRBV6-5 and TRBJ2-7; D ambiguous. This CDR3 has 13 residues. Germline V lookup: CDR1 MNHEY, CDR2 SVGAGI. Trimming pared 0 bases from V and 2 bases from J, leaving 5 bases between.

This clonotype turned up a few times. The gene calls are TRBV29-1 and TRBJ1-1; tentative D call: TRBD1 (5 bases). The CDR3 is 11 amino acids. Trimming cost V 8 bases and J 5 bases, with 12 bases left between them. Germline V lookup: CDR1 SQVTM, CDR2 ANQGSEA. The CDR3 DNA reads TGCAGCTGTGGAGGGGAAACTGAAGCTTTCTTT. It yields the protein CSCGGETEAFF. The variable domain in full, with the rest retrieved from reference TRBV29-1 and TRBJ1-1, is SAVISQKPSRDICQRGTSLTIQCQVDSQVTMMFWYRQQPGQSLTLIATANQGSEATYESGFVIDKFPISRPNLTFSTLTVSNMSPEDSSIYLCSCGGETEAFFGQGTRLTVV.

This chain uses TRBV20-1 with TRBJ1-4; 7 bases match TRBD1. The CDR3 has 14 amino acids. Trimming cost V 5 bases and J 2 bases; bases outside gene matches: 5. Germline-derived CDR1 and CDR2 are DFQATT and SNEGSKA (reference sequence). The DNA for the CDR3 is TGCAGTGCTCACACAGGGGCGACTAATGAAAAACTGTTTTTT. It is translated as CSAHTGATNEKLFF.

This clonotype was counted between two and nine times. The V call is TRBV15, the J call TRBJ1-4; D gene unclear. Germline CDR1 LNHNV, CDR2 YYDKDF (reference sequence). CDR3 length: 18 residues. The ends were cut back, 5 bases at V and 6 bases at J, with 25 bases in the middle. The CDR3 nucleotides read TGTGCCACCAGCGACCGAACAGCGGCCCTAATCCACCATGAAAAACTGTTTTTT. Its protein product is CATSDRTAALIHHEKLFF.

This clonotype was seen many times. The chain links TRBV7-3 to TRBJ2-7; either TRBD1 or TRBD2 may supply D (5 bases each). Germline V gives CDR1 SGHTA, CDR2 FQGTGA. The CDR3 spans 13 residues. Trimming removed 5 bases from V and 0 bases from J, with 8 bases in between. The CDR3 sequence: CASSEGPSYEQYV. The DNA for the CDR3 is TGTGCCAGCAGCGAGGGGCCCTCCTACGAGCAGTACGTC.